This T cell receptor (beta chain) was identified during a study of T cell responses to AZD1222 COVID-19 vaccine. Study-wide results and limits: At baseline, just a handful of AZD1222 recipients tested seropositive. Reports say nearly half of spike-specific TCRs go after unmutated variant regions. Donors, mostly white British, included more females; clonal diversity was possibly underestimated.

A word on this clone: What it binds is unknown.

This CDR3 region has 15 residues. CDR1 SGHRS and CDR2 YFSETQ come from the germline V gene. Trimming took 1 base from V and 2 from J; bases not matched to a gene: 6. Produced via immunoSEQ multiplex PCR; TCRdb's table is partial and in-frame only. This sample has some 120,000 clones, with roughly 90% found just once. V and J are TRBV5-1 and TRBJ2-7; TRBD1 matches at 7 bases. The sequenced sample was peripheral blood, obtained on day 0 of AZD1222 vaccination. This receptor was identified in an adult in good health. The CDR3 bases are TGCGCCAGCAGCTTGTTTGGGACAGCACCCTACGAGCAGTACTTC. This codes for CASSLFGTAPYEQYF.